The 3 T cell receptor beta chains given below trace back to one sample, sequenced in a study of shared clonotypes between healthy human individuals (dated by TCRdb to 2020 to 2022). Library prep was done by the immunoSEQ multiplex PCR assay. As stored in TCRdb, this immuneACCESS dataset retains in-frame rearrangements with V and J assigned. A fraction of the clones does not appear; measured against another copy, unresolved V genes explain less than half of the discrepancy, and the remainder lacks a known reason. Counted in this sample were 300,000 to 400,000 clones; around 87% of them appeared once. The ten top clones hold 15% to 20% of the sample. The source material was memory CD8+ T cells sorted from blood. The sample's cell subset or site label, in plain terms: CD45RO+ cells pooled with CCR7-negative TemRA cells. Receptors were obtained from a man younger than 30 in good health.

The rearrangement uses TRBV6-5 and TRBJ2-7; D tentatively fits TRBD1 or TRBD2 (5 bases each). The CDR3 totals 11 residues. The V and J ends lost 2 bases and 6 bases respectively, with 5 bases between them. Germline V lookup: CDR1 MNHEY, CDR2 SVGAGI. The DNA of the CDR3 is TGTGCCAGCAGTTACGGGACCGAGCAGTACTTC. Protein: CASSYGTEQYF.

Turning to this clone: A read error is likely here: a far larger clone is one base away. The CDR3 end shows no conserved phenylalanine or tryptophan, and so a read error is likely. The genes are TRBV4-1 and TRBJ1-2; D is undetermined. V was trimmed by 1 base and J by 1 base, leaving 10 bases between them. The CDR3 is made up of 15 amino acids. Germline V gives CDR1 MGHRA, CDR2 YSYEKL. DNA for the CDR3: TGCGCCAGCAGCCAAGTTTTCGCAGATAACTATGGCTACACCCTC. Amino acid sequence: CASSQVFADNYGYTL.

The rearrangement links TRBV5-1 to TRBJ1-1, with no clear D. The CDR3 is 13 amino acids. Germline CDR1 SGHRS, CDR2 YFSETQ. V lost 1 base and J 2 bases, leaving 6 bases between the germline ends. CDR3 protein: CASSLYTNTEAFF. As DNA, the CDR3 is TGCGCCAGCAGCTTGTACACAAACACTGAAGCTTTCTTT.